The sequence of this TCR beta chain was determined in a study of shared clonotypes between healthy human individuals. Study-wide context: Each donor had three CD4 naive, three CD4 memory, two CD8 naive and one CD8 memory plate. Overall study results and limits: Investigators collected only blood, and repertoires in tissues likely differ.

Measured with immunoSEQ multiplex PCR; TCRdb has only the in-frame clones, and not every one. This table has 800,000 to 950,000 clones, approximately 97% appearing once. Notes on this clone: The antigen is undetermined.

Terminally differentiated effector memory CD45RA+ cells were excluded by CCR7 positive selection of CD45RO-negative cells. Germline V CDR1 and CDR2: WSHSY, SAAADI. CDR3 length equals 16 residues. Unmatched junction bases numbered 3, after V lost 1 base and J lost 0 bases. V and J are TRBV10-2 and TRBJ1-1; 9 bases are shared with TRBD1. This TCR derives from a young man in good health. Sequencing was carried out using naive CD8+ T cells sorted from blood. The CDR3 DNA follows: TGCGCCAGCAGTGAGTTAAGGGACAGGGTGAACACTGAAGCTTTCTTT. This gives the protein CASSELRDRVNTEAFF.